Listed here are 26 T cell receptor beta chains from one sample, sequenced in a study of blood T cells in healthy people across ages. Using a J-beta primer mix together with a sample-barcoded 5' primer, a second PCR was run for roughly 7 to 11 cycles. TCRdb ran MiXCR on the 5' RACE reads and lists one entry per CDR3 protein. The repertoire holds some 750,000 distinct CDR3 sequences, with 20% to 25% as singletons. The sequenced sample was blood. Receptors originate from a man between 70 and 80 years old in good health.

This clonotype was seen a handful of times. This rearrangement joins TRBV11-2 to TRBJ1-1, with no clear D. CDR3 length: 13 residues. Trimming took 3 bases from V and 7 from J, leaving 12 bases between them. Germline V gene data show CDR1 as SGHAT and CDR2 as FQNNGV. The CDR3 protein is CASSFPHASEAFF. The CDR3 DNA sequence: TGTGCCAGCAGCTTCCCTCATGCAAGTGAAGCTTTCTTT.

The count of this clonotype is one. The CDR3 is CSAVGELAEAFF. The CDR3 bases are TGCAGCGCTGTTGGAGAGCTGGCTGAAGCTTTCTTT. The rearrangement links TRBV29-1 to TRBJ1-1; no reliable D call. Trimming removed 7 bases from V and 6 bases from J, with 15 bases in between. Germline CDR1 is SQVTM and CDR2 is ANQGSEA. The CDR3 totals 12 residues.

This clonotype was recorded only once. V and J are TRBV30 and TRBJ1-2; tentatively, D is TRBD1 (5 bases). The V gene's germline CDR1 is GTSNPN and CDR2 SVGIG (reference sequence). Trimming pared 0 bases from V and 8 bases from J, leaving 13 bases between. The CDR3 spans 13 residues. The CDR3 here is CAWSVGLRRGYTF. CDR3 DNA: TGTGCCTGGAGTGTGGGGCTCCGAAGGGGCTACACCTTC.

This sequence joins TRBV19 and TRBJ2-5, with D perhaps assigned TRBD1 or TRBD2 (5 bases each). The V gene lost 7 bases and the J gene lost 5 bases, with 17 bases spanning the gap. The CDR3 extends over 14 amino acids. Germline V gene lookup returns CDR1 LNHDA and CDR2 SQIVND (reference sequence). CDR3: CASNDGGPMETQYF. CDR3 nucleotides: TGTGCCAGTAACGATGGGGGTCCTATGGAGACCCAGTACTTC.

To note about this clonotype: Its ends do not fully match the called genes, so a read error is possible. The CDR3 region is CSAEELGGGRRETQYF. CDR3 nucleotides: TGCAGCGCTGAAGAATTAGGGGGAGGGCGAAGGGAGACCCAGTACTTC. V is TRBV29-1 and J is TRBJ2-5, with D maybe TRBD2 (7 bases). Germline V gives CDR1 SQVTM, CDR2 ANQGSEA. The CDR3 has 16 amino acids.

The J gene is TRBJ2-1, the V gene TRBV5-1, with D tentatively TRBD1 or TRBD2 (5 bases each). From germline, CDR1 is SGHRS and CDR2 YFSETQ. The CDR3 contains 16 residues. Between the trimmed V and J ends, which lost 4 bases and 3 bases, there was a span of 17 bases. Here the CDR3 reads CASSQLTGLSYNEQFF. DNA of the CDR3: TGCGCCAGCAGCCAACTAACGGGGCTTAGCTACAATGAGCAGTTCTTC.

This clonotype was seen a handful of times. The chain employs TRBV29-1 and TRBJ2-1; D remains ambiguous. CDR3 length: 13 residues. Trimming removed 7 bases from V and 0 bases from J, with 10 bases in between. Germline CDR1 reads SQVTM; CDR2 reads ANQGSEA. As DNA, the CDR3 is TGCAGCGAAAGCGAGAGCTCCTACAATGAGCAGTTCTTC. Its protein is CSESESSYNEQFF.

This clonotype was seen more than once but under ten times. The chain joins TRBV5-1 to TRBJ1-1; a possible D gene is TRBD1 (5 bases). CDR1 and CDR2 from the germline V gene are SGHRS and YFSETQ. The V end lost 3 bases, the J end lost 3 bases, and 21 bases lay between the germline ends. There are 17 residues in the CDR3. CDR3 nucleotide sequence: TGCGCCAGCAGCTGGGGGGGTGTCGGGTCGGGGGACACTGAAGCTTTCTTT. Translated: CASSWGGVGSGDTEAFF.

This clonotype was seen more than once but under ten times. The CDR3 coding sequence is TGTGCCAGCAGCCATCAGGTCGGGAGGGCCGGAGATACGCAGTATTTT. Amino acid sequence: CASSHQVGRAGDTQYF. The chain links TRBV3-1 to TRBJ2-3; TRBD2 matches 8 bases. This CDR3 comprises 16 residues. After removal of 3 bases from V and 5 bases from J, the junction contained 10 bases not matched to a gene. Per germline, CDR1 LGHDT and CDR2 YNNKEL (reference sequence).

The chain recombines TRBV10-3 with TRBJ2-3, with 7 bases lining up with TRBD1. J was trimmed by 1 base and V by 9 bases; bases with no gene match: 4. Germline values: CDR1 ENHRY, CDR2 SYGVKD. CDR3 length: 13 amino acids. DNA of the CDR3: TGTGCCATGGGACAGTGGGGCACAGATACGCAGTATTTT. This encodes CAMGQWGTDTQYF.

This clonotype was found a few times. This sequence joins TRBV12-3 or TRBV12-4 and TRBJ2-3; possibly TRBD2 for D (5 bases). The V end was cut by 4 bases, the J end by 2 bases, with 13 bases between. The CDR3 is made up of 15 amino acids. This CDR3 is CASSSEVFSTDTQYF. CDR3 in DNA: TGTGCCAGCAGTTCGGAGGTTTTCTCCACAGATACGCAGTATTTT.

This clonotype was detected a few times. The rearrangement uses TRBV11-2 and TRBJ1-6; D not resolved. The length of the CDR3 is 14 residues. Trimming left V 1 base short and J 7 bases short, with 8 bases between. CDR1 SGHAT and CDR2 FQNNGV come from the germline V gene. The CDR3 reads CASSLVHGNSPLHF. CDR3 sequence (DNA): TGTGCCAGCAGCTTAGTCCACGGCAATTCACCCCTCCACTTT.

This clonotype was counted at least ten times. This chain connects TRBV5-1 to TRBJ2-3; 7 nucleotides align to TRBD1. The CDR3 covers 14 residues. Trimming removed 2 bases from V and 2 bases from J; junction bases left unmatched: 2. CDR1 SGHRS and CDR2 YFSETQ come from the germline V gene. The CDR3 sequence is CASSLQGLTDTQYF. CDR3 DNA sequence: TGCGCCAGCAGCTTACAGGGGCTCACAGATACGCAGTATTTT.

This rearrangement joins TRBV7-2 to TRBJ1-4; D might be TRBD1 (6 bases). Germline V gives CDR1 SGHTA, CDR2 FQGNSA. V was pared by 6 bases and J by 5 bases, with 13 bases between. The CDR3 is made up of 14 amino acids. CDR3 coding DNA: TGTGCCAGCAGTCCGGGGGCGAACAATGAAAAACTGTTTTTT. It encodes CASSPGANNEKLFF. Full variable domain (remainder filled in from reference TRBV7-2 and TRBJ1-4): GAGVSQSPSNKVTEKGKDVELRCDPISGHTALYWYRQSLGQGLEFLIYFQGNSAPDKSGLPSDRFSAERTGGSVSTLTIQRTQQEDSAVYLCASSPGANNEKLFFGSGTQLSVL.

This clonotype was recorded at least ten times. The rearrangement links TRBV12-3 or TRBV12-4 to TRBJ1-2; TRBD1 matches at 7 bases. The ends lost 3 bases at V and 4 bases at J; junction bases unmatched: 2. The length of the CDR3 is 13 residues. This CDR3 is CASSFSGGYGYTF. CDR3 coding DNA: TGTGCCAGCAGTTTTTCAGGGGGCTATGGCTACACCTTC.

This clonotype occurred a few times. V is TRBV11-2 and J is TRBJ2-7; TRBD2 aligns across 10 bases. The better agreement between TRBJ2-1 and the DNA end casts doubt on the J call. This CDR3 is built from 16 residues. CDR1 is SGHAT, CDR2 FQNNGV, per germline. In DNA, the CDR3 is TGTGCCAGCAGCTTACGACAGCGGGGGGGATACAATGAGCAGTTCTTC. Amino acids: CASSLRQRGGYNEQFF.

The sample holds a few counts of this clonotype. V is TRBV10-1 and J is TRBJ1-4, with D possibly being TRBD1 (6 bases). The V end lost 2 bases, the J end lost 8 bases, and 9 bases lay between the germline ends. This CDR3 region has 13 residues. Germline CDR1 reads WNHNN; CDR2 reads SYGVQD (reference sequence). The CDR3 region is CASSEPDSEKLFF. In DNA, the CDR3 is TGCGCCAGCAGTGAGCCGGACAGCGAAAAACTGTTTTTT.

Written as DNA, the CDR3 is TGTGCCAGCAGATACGGGACAGGGAGAACCTACGAGCAGTACTTC. Translated: CASRYGTGRTYEQYF. The V gene is TRBV28, the J gene TRBJ2-7, with 9 bases that match TRBD1. The ends lost 6 bases at V and 2 bases at J; junction bases unmatched: 8. Germline loops: CDR1 MDHEN, CDR2 SYDVKM. The CDR3 has 15 residues.

CDR3 sequence reads: CASSYTYSADTQYF. CDR3 coding DNA: TGTGCCAGCAGTTACACGTATAGCGCCGATACGCAGTATTTT. The chain couples TRBV6-5 to TRBJ2-3; D might be TRBD2 (5 bases). Between the trimmed V and J ends, which lost 2 bases and 6 bases, there was a span of 12 bases. Germline CDR1 is MNHEY and CDR2 is SVGAGI. CDR3 length: 14 residues.

V and J are TRBV12-3 or TRBV12-4 and TRBJ1-3, with TRBD1 identical over 7 bases. V shed 5 bases and J 4 bases; nucleotides not matched to a gene: 8. The CDR3 consists of 15 residues. The CDR3, as DNA: TGTGCCAGCAGTCCACAGGGGAGGTACGGAAACACCATATATTTT. Amino acids: CASSPQGRYGNTIYF.

This clonotype has more than one count but fewer than ten. V gene TRBV29-1 combines with J gene TRBJ2-2; 8 positions agree with TRBD1. CDR3 length equals 16 residues. Germline lookup yields CDR1 SQVTM and CDR2 ANQGSEA. V was pared by 1 base and J by 4 bases, with 8 bases of the junction left unmatched. The chain's CDR3 is CSVEGATGAITGELFF. The CDR3 nucleotides are TGCAGCGTTGAAGGGGCGACAGGGGCAATCACCGGGGAGCTGTTTTTT.

This sequence joins TRBV19 and TRBJ2-5; the D is unclear. The CDR3 is made up of 13 amino acids. Germline V gene data show CDR1 as LNHDA and CDR2 as SQIVND (reference sequence). The ends were cut back, 2 bases at V and 2 bases at J, with 6 bases in the middle. In DNA, the CDR3 is TGTGCCAGTAGTATAAGCAGACAAGAGACCCAGTACTTC. Translation gives CASSISRQETQYF.

This clonotype was detected a few times. This chain joins TRBV7-9 and TRBJ1-5; D is uncertain. The CDR3 has 13 residues. The V end was cut by 5 bases, the J end by 6 bases, with 11 bases between. Germline CDR1 is SEHNR and CDR2 is FQNEAQ (reference sequence). The CDR3 DNA sequence: TGTGCCAGCAGCCCCGCTTTTGGTCAGCCCCAGCATTTT. This sequence encodes CASSPAFGQPQHF.

J is TRBJ2-3 and V is TRBV3-1, with unresolved D. Germline V gene sequence: CDR1 LGHDT, CDR2 YNNKEL (reference sequence). Trimming shortened V by 2 bases and J by 5 bases, and 8 bases separated the two germline ends. The CDR3 runs to 13 residues. The CDR3 is CASSQLSRDTQYF. CDR3 DNA: TGTGCCAGCAGCCAATTGAGTAGAGATACGCAGTATTTT.

The rearrangement joins TRBV19 to TRBJ1-1, with TRBD1 identical over 9 bases. The V and J ends lost 2 bases and 3 bases, in that order; junction bases with no gene match: 4. The CDR3 loop spans 15 amino acids. From germline, CDR1 is LNHDA and CDR2 SQIVND (reference sequence). The CDR3 loop reads CASSIWDRADTEAFF. The DNA of the CDR3 is TGTGCCAGTAGTATATGGGACAGGGCGGACACTGAAGCTTTCTTT.

This clonotype was observed a handful of times. The chain employs TRBV7-2 and TRBJ2-1, with 10 bases aligning to TRBD2. The V segment lost 1 base and the J segment 7 bases; nucleotides outside the gene matches: 4. This CDR3 is 15 amino acids long. CDR1 is SGHTA and CDR2 is FQGNSA in the germline V gene. CDR3: CASSLDGLAENEQFF. CDR3 coding DNA: TGTGCCAGCAGCTTAGACGGACTAGCGGAGAATGAGCAGTTCTTC.